What follows are 17 T cell receptor beta chains derived from one specimen sequenced in a study of blood T cell repertoires in COVID-19. The data were produced by immunoSEQ multiplex PCR, yet TCRdb's version contains in-frame clones alone and is incomplete. The sample includes 80,000 to 100,000 clones, around three quarters of them seen just once. The sequencing sample was made of peripheral blood. All receptors derive from a man aged 45-65 years who had recovered from COVID-19.

The rearrangement links TRBV6-5 to TRBJ1-2; TRBD1 matches 7 bases. The V segment lost 0 bases and the J segment 4 bases; nucleotides outside the gene matches: 5. This CDR3 comprises 15 residues. The germline V gene has CDR1 MNHEY and CDR2 SVGAGI. The CDR3 region is CASSYSRDSLYGYTF. Here the CDR3 DNA reads TGTGCCAGCAGTTACTCAAGGGACAGCCTCTATGGCTACACCTTC.

The chain uses TRBV11-2 and TRBJ2-3; D is undetermined. The V gene's germline CDR1 is SGHAT and CDR2 FQNNGV. The CDR3 extends over 15 amino acids. The germline V and J ends were trimmed by 1 base and 5 bases, with 13 bases remaining between them. DNA for the CDR3: TGTGCCAGCAGCTTAGGAGCGACCCAGAGAGATACGCAGTATTTT. This translates into CASSLGATQRDTQYF. Combining the CDR3 with reference TRBV11-2 and TRBJ2-3 gives the whole variable domain EAGVAQSPRYKIIEKRQSVAFWCNPISGHATLYWYQQILGQGPKLLIQFQNNGVVDDSQLPKDRFSAERLKGVDSTLKIQPAKLEDSAVYLCASSLGATQRDTQYFGPGTRLTVL.

The V call is TRBV19, the J call TRBJ2-7; TRBD2 agrees at 13 bases. The J segment lost 2 bases and the V segment lost 3 bases, leaving 4 bases of the junction unmatched. Germline V gene sequence: CDR1 LNHDA, CDR2 SQIVND (reference sequence). This CDR3 contains 16 residues. As DNA, the CDR3 is TGTGCCAGTAGTATTTCACTAGCGGGAGGGCCCTACGAGCAGTACTTC. This gives the protein CASSISLAGGPYEQYF.

This rearrangement joins TRBV4-1 to TRBJ2-1; 13 bases match TRBD2. The CDR3 length is 15 residues. V shed 3 bases and J 10 bases; nucleotides not matched to a gene: 6. Germline CDR1 MGHRA, CDR2 YSYEKL. The CDR3 region has the DNA TGCGCCAGCAGCCAGGGGACTAGCGGGATAGGAGAGCAGTTCTTC. Its translation: CASSQGTSGIGEQFF.

The chain recombines TRBV14 with TRBJ2-4; no definite D call. There are 22 residues in the CDR3. Germline V gives CDR1 SGHDN, CDR2 FVKESK. The germline V and J ends were trimmed by 0 bases and 4 bases, with 31 bases remaining between them. CDR3 sequence (DNA): TGTGCCAGCAGCCAAGATCCCTACAATACCCAGAGGAGTGAAGCACTTAAAAACATTCAGTACTTC. Residues: CASSQDPYNTQRSEALKNIQYF. The entire variable domain, with the rest obtained from reference TRBV14 and TRBJ2-4, is as follows: EAGVTQFPSHSVIEKGQTVTLRCDPISGHDNLYWYRRVMGKEIKFLLHFVKESKQDESGMPNNRFLAERTGGTYSTLKVQPAELEDSGVYFCASSQDPYNTQRSEALKNIQYFGAGTRLSVL.

This clone was detected once. The genes are TRBV3-1 (or the pseudogene TRBV3-2) and TRBJ2-7, with 13 nucleotides matching TRBD2. Germline V gene sequence: CDR1 LGHDT, CDR2 YNNKEL (reference sequence). This CDR3 region has 19 residues. Trimming at V came to 3 bases and at J to 3 bases, leaving 14 bases not matched to a gene. CDR3 DNA: TGTGCCAGCAGCCAGGAAGGGACTAGCGGGACAATACTCTTCTACGAGCAGTACTTC. As protein: CASSQEGTSGTILFYEQYF.

The chain links TRBV21-1 to TRBJ2-5; the table's D call, TRBD1, was not checked against the DNA. TRBV21-1 corresponds to a pseudogene. There are 15 residues in the CDR3. Here the CDR3 DNA reads TGTGCCAGCAGCAAAGGTCACGGGCAGGGAGAGACCCAGTACTTC. It encodes CASSKGHGQGETQYF.

The V gene is TRBV9, the J gene TRBJ2-7; D possibly corresponds to TRBD2 (5 bases). Germline V gives CDR1 SGDLS, CDR2 YYNGEE. The V end was cut by 0 bases, the J end by 6 bases, with 16 bases between. The CDR3 is made up of 15 amino acids. Here the CDR3 DNA reads TGTGCCAGCAGCGTAGCGGCCGGGGATCGGGGCGAGCAGTACTTC. Translation: CASSVAAGDRGEQYF.

The chain has TRBV5-3 and TRBJ1-6; a possible D gene is TRBD1 (5 bases). TRBV5-3 is filed as an ORF, its function uncertain. This CDR3 contains 16 residues. V gave up 1 base and J gave up 10 bases, with 18 bases separating them. The CDR3 loop is CARSLNQGRLGSPLHF. CDR3 sequence (DNA): TGTGCCAGAAGCTTGAACCAGGGCCGATTAGGGTCACCCCTCCACTTT.

The rearrangement joins TRBV18 to TRBJ1-1; D not resolved. Germline loops: CDR1 KGHSH, CDR2 LQKENI. V dropped 3 bases and J dropped 1 base, with 15 bases sitting between them. CDR3 length equals 16 residues. The DNA of the CDR3 is TGTGCCAGCTCACCTAATCCGGAGCCGACGAACACTGAAGCTTTCTTT. Protein: CASSPNPEPTNTEAFF.

This clone was seen a few times. This rearrangement joins TRBV4-1 to TRBJ1-2; 8 bases line up with TRBD1. The CDR3 totals 15 residues. V lost 4 bases to trimming and J lost 4 bases; unmatched junction nucleotides: 8. Germline V gene lookup returns CDR1 MGHRA and CDR2 YSYEKL. CDR3 region: CASSPTTTGGYGYTF. The CDR3 nucleotides read TGCGCCAGCAGCCCGACGACCACAGGGGGCTATGGCTACACCTTC.

The genes are TRBV7-9 and TRBJ2-1; 8 bases map to TRBD2. Germline V gene sequence: CDR1 SEHNR, CDR2 FQNEAQ (reference sequence). V trimming: 1 base; J trimming: 9 bases; junction bases outside the gene matches: 5. The CDR3 totals 14 residues. The CDR3 sequence: CASSLGLASGEQFF. CDR3 sequence (DNA): TGTGCCAGCAGCTTAGGACTAGCGAGCGGTGAGCAGTTCTTC.

This clone was observed a handful of times. CDR3 nucleotide sequence: TGTGCCACCGGACGTACCGGACAGGGGAACACCGGGGAGCTGTTTTTT. It specifies CATGRTGQGNTGELFF. The chain joins TRBV19 to TRBJ2-2, with 8 bases lining up with TRBD1. In germline, CDR1 is LNHDA, CDR2 SQIVND (reference sequence). There are 16 residues in the CDR3. The V gene end was trimmed by 10 bases and the J gene end by 1 base; junction bases not matched to a gene: 11.

The count of this clone is one. The rearrangement uses TRBV5-1 and TRBJ1-4, with 7 bases fitting TRBD1. The CDR3 runs to 14 residues. From germline, CDR1 is SGHRS and CDR2 YFSETQ. V trimming: 3 bases; J trimming: 3 bases; junction bases outside the gene matches: 2. CDR3 protein: CASSWGTANEKLFF. CDR3 DNA: TGCGCCAGCAGCTGGGGGACAGCTAATGAAAAACTGTTTTTT.

This rearrangement joins TRBV21-1 to TRBJ1-2; the table's TRBD1 call for D was not verified on the DNA. TRBV21-1 is listed as a pseudogene. The CDR3 loop spans 15 amino acids. CDR3 residues: CASSGDSGQVYGYTF. In DNA form, the CDR3 reads TGTGCCAGCAGCGGCGACTCGGGACAGGTCTATGGCTACACCTTC.

The chain links TRBV2 to TRBJ2-3, with 7 bases matching TRBD2. With V trimmed by 4 bases and J by 3 bases, 7 bases remained unmatched. The CDR3 has 15 residues. CDR1 is SNHLY and CDR2 is FYNNEI in the germline V gene. CDR3 sequence: CASSVQGLETDTQYF. In nucleotides, the CDR3 is TGTGCCAGCAGTGTTCAAGGACTAGAAACAGATACGCAGTATTTT. The variable domain in full, completed from reference TRBV2 and TRBJ2-3, reads EPEVTQTPSHQVTQMGQEVILRCVPISNHLYFYWYRQILGQKVEFLVSFYNNEISEKSEIFDDQFSVERPDGSNFTLKIRSTKLEDSAMYFCASSVQGLETDTQYFGPGTRLTVL.

The chain carries TRBV5-6 and TRBJ2-1; TRBD2 agrees at 8 bases. The CDR3 runs 14 residues. Germline V gene lookup returns CDR1 SGHDT and CDR2 YYEEEE. V shed 1 base and J 8 bases; nucleotides not matched to a gene: 5. CDR3 protein: CASSLNGGADEQFF. The CDR3 bases are TGTGCCAGCAGCTTGAACGGGGGGGCCGATGAGCAGTTCTTC.